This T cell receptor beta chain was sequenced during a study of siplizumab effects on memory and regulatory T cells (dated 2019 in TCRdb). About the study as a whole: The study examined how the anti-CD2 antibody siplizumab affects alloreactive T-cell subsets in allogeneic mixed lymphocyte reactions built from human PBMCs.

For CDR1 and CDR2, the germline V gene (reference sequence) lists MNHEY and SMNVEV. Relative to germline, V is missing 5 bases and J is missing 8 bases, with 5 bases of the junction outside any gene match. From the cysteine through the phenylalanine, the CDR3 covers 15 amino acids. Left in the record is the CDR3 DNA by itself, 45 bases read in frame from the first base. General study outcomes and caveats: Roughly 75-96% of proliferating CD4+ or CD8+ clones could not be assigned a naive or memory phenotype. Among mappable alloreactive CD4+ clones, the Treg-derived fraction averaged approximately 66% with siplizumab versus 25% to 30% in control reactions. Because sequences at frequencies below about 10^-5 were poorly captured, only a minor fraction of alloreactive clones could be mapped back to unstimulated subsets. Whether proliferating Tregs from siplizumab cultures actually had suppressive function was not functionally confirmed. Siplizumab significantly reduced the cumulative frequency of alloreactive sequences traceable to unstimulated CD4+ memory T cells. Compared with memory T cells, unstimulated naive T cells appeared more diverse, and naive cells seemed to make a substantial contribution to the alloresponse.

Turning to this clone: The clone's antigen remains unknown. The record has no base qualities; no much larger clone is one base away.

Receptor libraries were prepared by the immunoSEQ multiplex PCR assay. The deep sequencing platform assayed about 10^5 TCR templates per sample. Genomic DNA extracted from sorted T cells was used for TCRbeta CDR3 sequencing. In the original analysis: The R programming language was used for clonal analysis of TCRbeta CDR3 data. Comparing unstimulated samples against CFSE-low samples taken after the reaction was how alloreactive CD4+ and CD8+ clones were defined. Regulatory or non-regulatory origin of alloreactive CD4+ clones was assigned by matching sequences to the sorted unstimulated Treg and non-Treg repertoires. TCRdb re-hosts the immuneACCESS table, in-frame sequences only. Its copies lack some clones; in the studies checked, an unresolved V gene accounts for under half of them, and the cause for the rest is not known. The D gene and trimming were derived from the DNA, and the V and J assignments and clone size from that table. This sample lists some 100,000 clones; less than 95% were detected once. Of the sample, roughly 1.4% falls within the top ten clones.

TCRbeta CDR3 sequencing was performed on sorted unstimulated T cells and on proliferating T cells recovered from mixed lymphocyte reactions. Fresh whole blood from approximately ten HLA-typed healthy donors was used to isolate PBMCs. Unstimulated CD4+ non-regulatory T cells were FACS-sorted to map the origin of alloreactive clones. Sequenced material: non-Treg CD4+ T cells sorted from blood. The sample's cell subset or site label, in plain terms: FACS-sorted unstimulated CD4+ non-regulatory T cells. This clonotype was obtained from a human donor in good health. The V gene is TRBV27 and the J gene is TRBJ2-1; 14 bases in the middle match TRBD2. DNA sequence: TGTGCCAGCAGTCGCCCGGGACTAGCGGGGGATGAGCAGTTCTTC. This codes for CASSRPGLAGDEQFF.